This T cell receptor beta chain was documented in a study of Ad26.COV2.S vaccination and SARS-CoV-2 variants. For the study at large: Enrollment placed the donor in the COV1001 Ad26.COV2.S trial arm. Whole-study findings and limits: Those who received the vaccine showed greater spike-specific TCR breadth than those given placebo.

The CDR3 consists of 16 residues. Trimming left V 0 bases short and J 0 bases short, with 8 bases between. Germline CDR1 and CDR2: LGHDT and YNNKEL (reference sequence). Some clones are missing from TCRdb's copy, which holds only in-frame ones; the method was immunoSEQ multiplex PCR. The sample shows roughly 700,000 clones, 89% of them seen only once. About this clone: Antigen specificity is unknown.

Treatment of the sample: about 20 received Ad26.COV2.S at low or high dose, single or two shots; about 5 received placebo; per-sample allocation not given. Sampling was performed 63 days after the first vaccine or placebo injection. The J gene is TRBJ1-4, the V gene TRBV3-1 (or the pseudogene TRBV3-2); D is undetermined. The receptor comes from a person aged 18-65 years who received the Ad26.COV2.S COVID-19 vaccine or a placebo. Source: peripheral blood, taken in a trial of Ad26.COV2.S vaccine versus placebo. For the CDR3, the DNA is TGTGCCAGCAGCCAAGAAGGGATTGCAACTAATGAAAAACTGTTTTTT. This translates into CASSQEGIATNEKLFF.